These T cell receptor beta chains were read from a single sample in a study of identical twins. Via MiXCR, TCRdb re-called the 5' RACE reads, giving one row per CDR3 protein. The data show 450,000 or so distinct CDR3 sequences, 20% to 25% seen once. These data also featured in a second study, about T cells expressing NK-cell markers.

Material for sequencing was CD4+ T cells sorted from blood. The receptors were sampled from a woman between 18 and 29 years old in good health. Both conserved end residues are trimmed from each CDR3.

V gene	CDR3 protein
TRBV9	ASSVAEGFLEQY
TRBV20-1	SARVQGRSTEAF
TRBV29-1	SVEHRPDRGRAKNIQY
TRBV12-3/TRBV12-4	ASSLRGSGGANEQF
TRBV12-3/TRBV12-4	ASSGNSGTGNQPQH
TRBV7-2	ASSLRGSKGQGGKQY
TRBV7-6	ASSLKGSSNTEAF
TRBV5-1	ASSSDPSGETQY
TRBV3-1	ASSQGLRNSPLH
TRBV3-1	ASSQGTGPHYGYT
TRBV20-1	SASWTRGYNEQF
TRBV7-2	ASSFTVGGNYEQY
TRBV5-5	ASSSLAGNNEQF
TRBV4-1	ASSQVLFGTGANYGYT
TRBV5-5	ASSLGQKGTGELF
TRBV25-1	ASLSGGNTIY
TRBV20-1	SARVPSGHEAF
TRBV5-5	ASSETGTAPYEQY
TRBV29-1	SVGTSGSSDTQY
TRBV5-5	ASSFSGTSYEQY
TRBV5-1	ASSGLAGAGELF
TRBV6-1	ASSPGQGVNTIY
TRBV11-1	ASSQDEDEQF
TRBV12-3/TRBV12-4	ASSLRQGGKLF
TRBV7-2	ASRTVSSYEQY
TRBV5-1	ASSLPAATYEQY
TRBV7-9	ASSLAGGWETQY
TRBV3-1	ASSHSNEQY
TRBV2	ASSDARPMTGELF
TRBV12-3/TRBV12-4	ASSSSYSHQAEKLF
TRBV3-1	ASSQGLTPLH
TRBV10-3	AITASIVGGISYEQY
TRBV6-1	ASTPVTGNEQF
TRBV2	ASTPGRVEETQY
TRBV12-5	ASGLVQRPANYGYT
TRBV10-3	AISESSDRVSYEQY